Included here is one TCR beta chain sequence, with context. This entry comes from a study of T cells in Graves' hyperthyroidism and ophthalmopathy. TCR beta CDR3 regions were amplified from RNA. Carried out on the TCR CDR3, a first-round RT-PCR used the HTBI primer set. From the multiplex PCR reads, TCRdb called clonotypes with MiXCR, one entry per CDR3 protein. This table holds nearly 750,000 distinct CDR3 sequences, about 35% found once. V lost 4 bases and J lost 1, with 13 bases in between. This CDR3 region has 15 residues. Per germline, CDR1 MGHRA and CDR2 YSYEKL. An absence of ophthalmopathy progression within 18 months meant stable Graves' hyperthyroidism. These patients, aged 18 to 65, had recently diagnosed hyperthyroidism lasting under 2 months. Each 10 ml fresh peripheral blood draw supplied the PBMCs.

The chain carries TRBV4-1 and TRBJ1-1, with D tentatively TRBD1 (5 bases). Sequenced: blood. The TCR comes from a middle-aged woman with Graves' hyperthyroidism. CDR3 in amino acids: CASSRIGGGNTEAFF. The CDR3 coding sequence is TGCGCCAGCAGCCGAATTGGCGGGGGGAACACTGAAGCTTTCTTT.